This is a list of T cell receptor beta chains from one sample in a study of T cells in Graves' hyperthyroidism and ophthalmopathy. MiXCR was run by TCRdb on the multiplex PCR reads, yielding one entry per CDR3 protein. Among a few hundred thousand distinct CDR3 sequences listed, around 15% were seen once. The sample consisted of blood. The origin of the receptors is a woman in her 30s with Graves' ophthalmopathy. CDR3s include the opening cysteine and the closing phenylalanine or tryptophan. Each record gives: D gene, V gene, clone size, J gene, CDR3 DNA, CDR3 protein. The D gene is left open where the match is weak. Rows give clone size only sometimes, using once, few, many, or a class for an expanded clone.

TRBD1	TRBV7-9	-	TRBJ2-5	TGTGCCAGCAGCCCCAGAGTGACAGGGGAAGAGACCCAGTACTTC	CASSPRVTGEETQYF
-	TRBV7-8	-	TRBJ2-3	TGTGCCAGCAGCCTACAGGCTGGCGGGATGAGGGCAGATACGCAGTATTTT	CASSLQAGGMRADTQYF
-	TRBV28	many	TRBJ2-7	TGTGCCAGCAGTCCCTCAGGTGCAGCAACTTACGAGCAGTACTTC	CASSPSGAATYEQYF
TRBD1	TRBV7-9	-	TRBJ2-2	TGTGCCAGCAGCCCCGGGACAGGGGGATCTCCCGGGGAGCTGTTTTTT	CASSPGTGGSPGELFF
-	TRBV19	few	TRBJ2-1	TGTGCCAGTAGTGATAGGCTGAATGAGCAGTTCTTC	CASSDRLNEQFF
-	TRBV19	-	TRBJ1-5	TGTGCCAGTAGTATCGGAGGCCTTAGCAATCAGCCCCAGCATTTT	CASSIGGLSNQPQHF
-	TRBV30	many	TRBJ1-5	TGTGCCTGGAGTCTAGGACAGAGCAATCAGCCCCAGCATTTT	CAWSLGQSNQPQHF
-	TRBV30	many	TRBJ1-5	TGTGCCTGGAGGTCCCAGGGTCAGCCCCAGCATTTT	CAWRSQGQPQHF
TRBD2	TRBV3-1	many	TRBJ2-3	TGTGCCAGCAGCCAAGATCTGTGGACTAGCGGGGAGCACGCAGATACGCAGTATTTT	CASSQDLWTSGEHADTQYF
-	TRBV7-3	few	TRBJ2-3	TGTGCCAGCAGCTCAAGACTAGAGGGTACGCAGTATTTT	CASSSRLEGTQYF
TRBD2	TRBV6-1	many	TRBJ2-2	TGTGCCAGCAGTGAAGCGGGACTAGCGGGGGCCACCGGGGAGCTGTTTTTT	CASSEAGLAGATGELFF
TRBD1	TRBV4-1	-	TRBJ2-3	TGCGCCAGCAGCCAAGATGGGACAGGGGTTGATACGCAGTATTTT	CASSQDGTGVDTQYF
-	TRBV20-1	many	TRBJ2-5	TGCAGTGTTGCGGGCAGACGTGCTCGGGGGCCAGAGACCCAGTACTTC	CSVAGRRARGPETQYF
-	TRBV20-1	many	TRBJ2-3	TGCAGTGCGCTCATCCCAGGGGCGCAGAATACGCAGTATTTT	CSALIPGAQNTQYF
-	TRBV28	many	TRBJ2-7	TGTGCCAGCAGACCCAAATCCCGACATGATTATTCCTACGAGCAGTACTTC	CASRPKSRHDYSYEQYF
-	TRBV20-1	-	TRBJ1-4	TGCAGTGCTAGTTTTCAGGACAATGAAAAACTGTTTTTT	CSASFQDNEKLFF
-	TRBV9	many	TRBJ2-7	TGTGCCAGCAGCGTTTACTCCTACGAGCAGTACTTC	CASSVYSYEQYF
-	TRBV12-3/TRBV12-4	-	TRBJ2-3	TGTGCCAGCAGCGGCCCCTCGGGGGGCACAGATACGCAGTATTTT	CASSGPSGGTDTQYF
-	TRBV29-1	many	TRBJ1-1	TGCAGCCCCTCCGACGGACAGCTCGGCGGGAACACTGAAGCTTTCTTT	CSPSDGQLGGNTEAFF
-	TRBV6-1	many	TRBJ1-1	TGTGCCAGCATCAACCGGGGGGACACTGAAGCTTTCTTT	CASINRGDTEAFF